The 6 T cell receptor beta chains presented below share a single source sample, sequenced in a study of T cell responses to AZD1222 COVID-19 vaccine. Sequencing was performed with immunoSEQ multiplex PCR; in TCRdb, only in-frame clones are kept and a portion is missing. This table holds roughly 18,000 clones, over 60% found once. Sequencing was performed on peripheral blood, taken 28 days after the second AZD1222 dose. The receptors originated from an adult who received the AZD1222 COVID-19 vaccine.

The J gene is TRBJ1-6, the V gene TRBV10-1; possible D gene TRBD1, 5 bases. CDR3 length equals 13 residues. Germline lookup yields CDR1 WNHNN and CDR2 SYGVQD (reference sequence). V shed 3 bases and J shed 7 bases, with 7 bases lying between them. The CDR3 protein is CASSDGGNSPLHF. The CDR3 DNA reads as TGCGCCAGCAGTGATGGGGGGAATTCACCCCTCCACTTT.

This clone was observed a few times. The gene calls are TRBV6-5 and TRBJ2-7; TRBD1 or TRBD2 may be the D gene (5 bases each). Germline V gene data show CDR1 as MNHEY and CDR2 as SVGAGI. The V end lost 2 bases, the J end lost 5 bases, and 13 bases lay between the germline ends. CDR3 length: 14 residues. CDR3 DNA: TGTGCCAGCAGTTACGCCGGGACCAACCACGAGCAGTACTTC. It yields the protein CASSYAGTNHEQYF.

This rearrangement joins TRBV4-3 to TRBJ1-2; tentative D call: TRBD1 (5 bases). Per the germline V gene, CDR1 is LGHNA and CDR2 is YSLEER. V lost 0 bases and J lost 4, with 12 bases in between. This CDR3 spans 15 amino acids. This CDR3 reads CASSQDRQGGYGYTF. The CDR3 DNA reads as TGCGCCAGCAGCCAAGATAGGCAGGGAGGCTATGGCTACACCTTC.

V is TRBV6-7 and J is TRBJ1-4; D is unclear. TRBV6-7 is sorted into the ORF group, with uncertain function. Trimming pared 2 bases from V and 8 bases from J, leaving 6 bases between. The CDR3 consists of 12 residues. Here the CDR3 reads CASSYAREKLFF. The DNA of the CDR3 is TGTGCCAGCAGTTACGCCCGGGAAAAACTGTTTTTT.

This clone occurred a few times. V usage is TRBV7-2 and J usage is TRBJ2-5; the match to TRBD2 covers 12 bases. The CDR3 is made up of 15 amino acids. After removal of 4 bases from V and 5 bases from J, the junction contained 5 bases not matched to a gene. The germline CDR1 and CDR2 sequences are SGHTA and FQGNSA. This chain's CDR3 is CASSSSGGAGETQYF. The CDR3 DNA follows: TGTGCCAGCAGCTCTAGCGGGGGGGCCGGGGAGACCCAGTACTTC. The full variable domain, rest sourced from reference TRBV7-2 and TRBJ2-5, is GAGVSQSPSNKVTEKGKDVELRCDPISGHTALYWYRQSLGQGLEFLIYFQGNSAPDKSGLPSDRFSAERTGGSVSTLTIQRTQQEDSAVYLCASSSSGGAGETQYFGPGTRLLVL.

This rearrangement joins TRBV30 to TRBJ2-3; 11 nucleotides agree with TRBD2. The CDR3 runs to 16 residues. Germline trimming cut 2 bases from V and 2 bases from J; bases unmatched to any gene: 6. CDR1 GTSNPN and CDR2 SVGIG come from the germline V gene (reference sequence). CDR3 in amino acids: CAWSSASGGPTDTQYF. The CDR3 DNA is TGTGCCTGGAGTTCGGCTAGCGGGGGGCCCACAGATACGCAGTATTTT. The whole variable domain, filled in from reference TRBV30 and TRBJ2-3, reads SQTIHQWPATLVQPVGSPLSLECTVEGTSNPNLYWYRQAAGRGLQLLFYSVGIGQISSEVPQNLSASRPQDRQFILSSKKLLLSDSGFYLCAWSSASGGPTDTQYFGPGTRLTVL.